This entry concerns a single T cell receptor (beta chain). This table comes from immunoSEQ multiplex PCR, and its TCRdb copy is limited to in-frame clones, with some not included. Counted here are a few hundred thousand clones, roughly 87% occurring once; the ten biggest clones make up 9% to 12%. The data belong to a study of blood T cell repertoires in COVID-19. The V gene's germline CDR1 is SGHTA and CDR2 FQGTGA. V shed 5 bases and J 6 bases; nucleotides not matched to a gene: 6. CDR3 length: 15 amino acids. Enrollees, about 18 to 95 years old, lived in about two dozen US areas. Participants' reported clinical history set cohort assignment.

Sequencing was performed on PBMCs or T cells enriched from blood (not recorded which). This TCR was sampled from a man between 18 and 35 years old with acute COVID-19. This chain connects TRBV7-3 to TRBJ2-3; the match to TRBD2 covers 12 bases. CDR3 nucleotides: TGTGCCAGCAGCCGACTAGCGGGGGCCGCGGATACGCAGTATTTT. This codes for CASSRLAGAADTQYF.